Given below is one T cell receptor (beta chain) in context. These data originate in a study of T cells in tumors after PD-1 blockade. Across the whole study: Treatment was either pembrolizumab 200 mg every 3 weeks or cemiplimab 350 mg every 2 weeks. Peripheral blood samples averaged 36,536 unique clonotypes and some 100,000 templates.

Assay used: immunoSEQ multiplex PCR; TCRdb lists only in-frame clones, some missing. This repertoire shows approximately 35,000 clones, approximately 78% found once; its top ten account for about 38%. The CDR3 runs to 15 residues. CDR1 and CDR2 from the germline V gene are MNHEY and SVGEGT. Deletions cut 5 bases from V and 0 bases from J, with 12 bases between. V gene TRBV6-2 or TRBV6-3 combines with J gene TRBJ2-3; the D is unclear. The sample was PBMCs, taken before anti-PD-1 treatment. The source is a human donor with basal cell carcinoma. CDR3 DNA: TGTGCCAGCAGTCGACCGATGGGGAGCACAGATACGCAGTATTTT. It yields the protein CASSRPMGSTDTQYF.